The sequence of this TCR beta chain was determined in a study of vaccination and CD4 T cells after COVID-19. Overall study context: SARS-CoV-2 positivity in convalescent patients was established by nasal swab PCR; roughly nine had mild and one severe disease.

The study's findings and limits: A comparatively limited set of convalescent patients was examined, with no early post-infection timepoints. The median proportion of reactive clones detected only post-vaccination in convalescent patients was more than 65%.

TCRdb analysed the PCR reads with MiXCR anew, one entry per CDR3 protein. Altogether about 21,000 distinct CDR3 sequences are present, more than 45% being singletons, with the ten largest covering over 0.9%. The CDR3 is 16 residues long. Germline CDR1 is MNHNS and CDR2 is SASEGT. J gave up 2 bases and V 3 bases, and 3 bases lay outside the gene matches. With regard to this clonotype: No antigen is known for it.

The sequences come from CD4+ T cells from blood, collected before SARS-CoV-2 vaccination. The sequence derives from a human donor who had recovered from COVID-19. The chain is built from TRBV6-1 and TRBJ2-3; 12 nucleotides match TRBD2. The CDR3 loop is CASSDRTSGDTDTQYF. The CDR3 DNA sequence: TGTGCCAGCAGTGATCGGACTAGCGGGGACACAGATACGCAGTATTTT.